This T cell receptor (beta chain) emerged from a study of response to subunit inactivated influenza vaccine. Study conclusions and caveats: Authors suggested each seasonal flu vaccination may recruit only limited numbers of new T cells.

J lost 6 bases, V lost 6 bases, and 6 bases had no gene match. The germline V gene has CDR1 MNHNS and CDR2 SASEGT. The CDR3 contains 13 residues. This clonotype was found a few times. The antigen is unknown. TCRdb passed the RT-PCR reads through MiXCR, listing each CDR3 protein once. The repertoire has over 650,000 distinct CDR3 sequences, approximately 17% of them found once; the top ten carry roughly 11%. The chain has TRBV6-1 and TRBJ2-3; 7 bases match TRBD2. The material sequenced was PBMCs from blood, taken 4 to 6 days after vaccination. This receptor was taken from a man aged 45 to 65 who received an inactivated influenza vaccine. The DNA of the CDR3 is TGTGCCAGCAGAACGGCGGGGGTTGATACGCAGTATTTT. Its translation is CASRTAGVDTQYF.